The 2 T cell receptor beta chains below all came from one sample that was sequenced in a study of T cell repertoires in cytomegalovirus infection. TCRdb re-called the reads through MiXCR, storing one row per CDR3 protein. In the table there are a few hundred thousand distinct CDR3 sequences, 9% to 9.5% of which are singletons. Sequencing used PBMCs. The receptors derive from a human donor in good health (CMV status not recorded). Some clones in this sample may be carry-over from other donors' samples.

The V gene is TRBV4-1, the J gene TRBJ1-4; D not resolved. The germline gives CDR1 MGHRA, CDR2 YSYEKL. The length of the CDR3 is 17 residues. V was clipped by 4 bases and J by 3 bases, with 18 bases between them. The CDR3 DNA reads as TGCGCCAGCAGCCCCGTCGGAACGACGGGAGCTAATGAAAAACTGTTTTTT. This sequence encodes CASSPVGTTGANEKLFF.

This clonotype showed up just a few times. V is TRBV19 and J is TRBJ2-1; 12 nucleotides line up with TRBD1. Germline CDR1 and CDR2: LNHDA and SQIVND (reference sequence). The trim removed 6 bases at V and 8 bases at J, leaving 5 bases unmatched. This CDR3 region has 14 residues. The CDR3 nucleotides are TGTGCCAGTAGACGGGACAGGGGGCTCGATGAGCAGTTCTTC. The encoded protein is CASRRDRGLDEQFF.